This T cell receptor (beta chain) was identified during a study of human versus mouse CDR3 diversity and MHC coevolution. This CDR3 is built from 17 residues. Trimming took 1 base from V and 2 from J; bases not matched to a gene: 8. The V gene's germline CDR1 is LNHNV and CDR2 YYDKDF (reference sequence). Here immunoSEQ multiplex PCR was the method, and the copy in TCRdb shows in-frame clones only, minus some. The sample records about 83,000 clones, around 93% being singletons. The source of this sequence is a person aged 30 to 69 in good health. Input material: naive CD4+ T cells from blood. Subset specified: CD45RO-negative CD62L-positive naive CD4 T cells. V is TRBV15 and J is TRBJ2-3; 8 nucleotides agree with TRBD2. CDR3 sequence reads: CATSRVETSGFTDTQYF. The CDR3 DNA sequence: TGTGCCACCAGCAGAGTAGAAACTAGCGGATTCACAGATACGCAGTATTTT.